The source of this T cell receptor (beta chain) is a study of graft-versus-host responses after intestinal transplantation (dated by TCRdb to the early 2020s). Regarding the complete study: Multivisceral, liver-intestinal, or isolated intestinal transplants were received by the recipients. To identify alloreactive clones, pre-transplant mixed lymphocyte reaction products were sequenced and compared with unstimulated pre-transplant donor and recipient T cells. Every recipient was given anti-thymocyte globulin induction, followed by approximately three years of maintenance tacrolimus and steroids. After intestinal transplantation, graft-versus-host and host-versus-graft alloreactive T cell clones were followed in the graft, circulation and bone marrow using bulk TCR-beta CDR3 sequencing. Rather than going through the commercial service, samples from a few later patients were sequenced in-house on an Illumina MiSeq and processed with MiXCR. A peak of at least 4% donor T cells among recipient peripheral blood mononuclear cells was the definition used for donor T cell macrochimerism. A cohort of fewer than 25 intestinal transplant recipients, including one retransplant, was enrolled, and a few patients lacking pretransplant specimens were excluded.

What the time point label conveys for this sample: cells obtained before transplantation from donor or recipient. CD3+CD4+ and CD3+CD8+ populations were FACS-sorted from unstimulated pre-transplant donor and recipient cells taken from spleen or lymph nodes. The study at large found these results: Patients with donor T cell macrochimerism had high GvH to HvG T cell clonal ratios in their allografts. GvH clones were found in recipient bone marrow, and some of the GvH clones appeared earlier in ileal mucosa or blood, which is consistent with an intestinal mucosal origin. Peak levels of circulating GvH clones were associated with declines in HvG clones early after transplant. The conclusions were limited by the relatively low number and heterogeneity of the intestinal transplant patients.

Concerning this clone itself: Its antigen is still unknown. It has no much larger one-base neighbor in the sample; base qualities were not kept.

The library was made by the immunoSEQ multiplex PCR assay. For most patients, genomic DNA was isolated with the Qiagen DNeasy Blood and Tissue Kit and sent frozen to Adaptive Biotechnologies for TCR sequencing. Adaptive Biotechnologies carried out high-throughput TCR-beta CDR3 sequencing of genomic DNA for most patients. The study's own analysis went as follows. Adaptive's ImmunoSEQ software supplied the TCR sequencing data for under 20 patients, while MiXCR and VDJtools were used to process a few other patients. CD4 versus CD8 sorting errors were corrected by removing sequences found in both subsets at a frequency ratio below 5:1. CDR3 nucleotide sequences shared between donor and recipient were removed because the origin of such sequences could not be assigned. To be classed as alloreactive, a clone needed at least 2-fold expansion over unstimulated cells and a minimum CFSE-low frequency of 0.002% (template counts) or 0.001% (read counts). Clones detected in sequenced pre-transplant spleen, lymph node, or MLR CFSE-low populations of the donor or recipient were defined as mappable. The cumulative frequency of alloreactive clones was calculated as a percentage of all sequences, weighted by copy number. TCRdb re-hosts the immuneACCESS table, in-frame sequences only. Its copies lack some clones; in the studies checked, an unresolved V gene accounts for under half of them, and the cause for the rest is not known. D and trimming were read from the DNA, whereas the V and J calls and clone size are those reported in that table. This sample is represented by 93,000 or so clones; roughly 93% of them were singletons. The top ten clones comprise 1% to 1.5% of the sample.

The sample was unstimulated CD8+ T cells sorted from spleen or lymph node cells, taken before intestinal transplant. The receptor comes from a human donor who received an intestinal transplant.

The DNA is TGTGCCAGTAGTATTGGGGCGGGGGGAGATACGCAGTATTTT. Its translation reads: CASSIGAGGDTQYF. The rearrangement combines TRBV19 with TRBJ2-3; 8 bases in the middle match TRBD2. The CDR3 holds 14 amino acids from the cysteine to the phenylalanine. Just CDR3 DNA is preserved here, 42 bases in frame from base 1. The CDR1 and CDR2 encoded by the germline V gene (reference sequence) are LNHDA and SQIVND. V is cut back by 3 bases and J by 5 bases, with 4 bases in the junction unmatched.